This T cell receptor beta chain was captured by sequencing in a study of blood T cell repertoires in COVID-19. The wider study: In each case, the material was cDNA or gDNA derived from T cells, B-cell-depleted T cells, or PBMCs.

Germline V gene sequence: CDR1 MNHEY, CDR2 SVGAGI. Trimming left V 6 bases short and J 0 bases short, with 12 bases between. The CDR3 spans 15 residues. Researchers sorted participants into cohorts using their self-reported clinical history. The authors' processing: Reference gene primers were amplified, and this amplification served to estimate nucleated cell counts. Using immunoSEQ multiplex PCR, the repertoire was profiled, and TCRdb retains in-frame clones only, with some absent. D and trimming come from the DNA, and the V and J calls and clone size come from that table. Here the sample spans a few hundred thousand clones, roughly 87% being singletons.

The chain couples TRBV6-5 to TRBJ1-5; D is perhaps TRBD1 (5 bases). Sequencing was carried out using PBMCs or T cells enriched from blood (not recorded which). The TCR originated in a woman between 25 and 40 years old who had recovered from COVID-19. The CDR3 DNA follows: TGTGCCAGCAGGTGGACATTAGATAGCAATCAGCCCCAGCATTTT. This gives the protein CASRWTLDSNQPQHF.